The T cell receptor beta chain described here comes from a study of spatial heterogeneity in lung cancer. Study-wide context: Alpha-chain sequences were detected in numbers that were consistently lower than beta-chain sequences.

There are many counts of this clonotype. Its antigen is as yet unknown. The size of this beta chain means little, since it is a stray read in a library made for alpha chains. Notes on the study in general: The study estimated around 6.5% alpha and about 12% beta chain coverage of tumor T cells. Higher tumor mutation counts went along with higher counts of expanded intratumoral alpha and beta TCRs.

TCRdb ran MiXCR on the 5' RACE reads and lists one entry per CDR3 protein. The sample has over 15,000 distinct CDR3 sequences, 5% to 8% seen once. Time point noted: sample taken at primary tumor resection. The donor population consisted of under 75 patients with untreated, early-stage non-small cell lung cancer. The length of the CDR3 is 15 residues. The germline gives CDR1 SGHTS, CDR2 YDEGEE. V lost 4 bases, J lost 0 bases, and 5 bases stayed unmatched. The source of this sequence is a male donor with early-stage non-small cell lung cancer. This rearrangement joins TRBV5-8 to TRBJ1-1, with 8 bases matching TRBD1. This specimen consisted of lung tumor tissue, obtained at surgery. CDR3 DNA: TGTGCCAGCAGCCCCAGGGGGCGATTGAACACTGAAGCTTTCTTT. Amino acid sequence: CASSPRGRLNTEAFF.